This T cell receptor beta chain comes out of a study of blood T cells in healthy people across ages. Together with a sample-barcoded 5' primer, a J-beta primer mix was included in a second PCR lasting about 6 to 11 cycles. TCRdb passed the 5' RACE reads through MiXCR, listing each CDR3 protein once. The sample holds 650,000 to 800,000 distinct CDR3 sequences; roughly 44% are singletons and the top ten take approximately 20%. PBMCs were isolated at a quantity of at least 6.5 million per sample. The receptor comes from a man in his 60s in good health. The source material was blood.

The CDR3 sequence is CASSWGQYNGAQFF. CDR3 nucleotides: TGTGCCAGCAGCTGGGGACAATATAACGGTGCGCAGTTCTTC. V usage is TRBV5-6 and J usage is TRBJ2-7; D might be TRBD1 (6 bases). The DNA end is more similar to TRBJ2-1, so the J call may be wrong. This CDR3 contains 14 residues. CDR1 is SGHDT, CDR2 YYEEEE, per germline.